Listed below are T cell receptor beta chains from one sample, sequenced in a study of blood T cell repertoires in COVID-19. Clones were sequenced by immunoSEQ multiplex PCR, and TCRdb holds only the in-frame ones, with some missing. The sample contains about 180,000 clones, 65% to 90% of which appear only once. Sample: peripheral blood. The origin of the receptors is a man between 50 and 59 years old with active or convalescent COVID-19. The CDR3 runs from the conserved cysteine through the conserved F or W.

v_call,j_call,cdr3_aa
TRBV7-3,TRBJ1-1,CASSSQENTEAFF
TRBV19,TRBJ2-7,CASRQGPMQYF
TRBV2,TRBJ2-2,CASRNTGIATGELFF
TRBV9,TRBJ2-3,CASSVLGTDTQYF
TRBV7-3,TRBJ1-2,CASSLQGIGYGYTF
TRBV5-1,TRBJ1-2,CASSPGGQRYGYTF
TRBV5-1,TRBJ1-1,CASSLDPDILEAFF
TRBV5-1,TRBJ2-1,CASSANLGSSEQFF
TRBV5-6,TRBJ1-5,CASSRDLGQPQHF
TRBV6-2/TRBV6-3,TRBJ2-5,CASSSDYPGAQYF
TRBV12-3/TRBV12-4,TRBJ1-2,CASSRGGYGYTF
TRBV7-9,TRBJ1-4,CASSSSEKLFF
TRBV18,TRBJ2-3,CASSPPSTSGGRDTQYF
TRBV5-6,TRBJ2-2,CASSTGGVGGELFF
TRBV7-9,TRBJ1-1,CASSLNTGVEDTEAFF
TRBV28,TRBJ1-2,CASSSPGQGASYGYTF
TRBV3-1/TRBV3-2,TRBJ1-5,CASSQGDQGPQHF
TRBV18,TRBJ1-1,CATQGMGNTEAFF
TRBV5-1,TRBJ1-4,CASSSTSNEKLFF
TRBV5-1,TRBJ2-7,CASSLEQGPYEQYF
TRBV11-3,TRBJ2-1,CASSFAGNSNEQFF
TRBV13,TRBJ1-1,CASSLGQLKNTEAFF
TRBV6-6,TRBJ2-7,CASSQSTSGLSYEQYF
TRBV12-3/TRBV12-4,TRBJ2-3,CASSLEETDTQYF
TRBV14,TRBJ1-5,CASSQAGQPQHF
TRBV30,TRBJ1-5,CAWSTNGLPGPQHF
TRBV30,TRBJ1-1,CAWRDTGGAYTEAFF
TRBV5-1,TRBJ1-6,CASQGQGDSPLHF
TRBV30,TRBJ2-1,CAWSALAFVNEQFF
TRBV27,TRBJ1-1,CASGPGTGVGNTEAFF
TRBV19,TRBJ1-2,CASRKQGAEGYTF
TRBV30,TRBJ2-5,CAWTLGQGQETQYF
TRBV4-1,TRBJ2-3,CASSQDFATGAGLSTDTQYF
TRBV25-1,TRBJ2-1,CASSDPRTSGPTYNEQFF
TRBV5-1,TRBJ2-7,CASGRQGSYEQYF
TRBV28,TRBJ1-2,CASSYNRLNGYTF
TRBV7-9,TRBJ2-3,CASSPGLAGGLADTQYF
TRBV7-3,TRBJ1-1,CASSLERGGTEAFF
TRBV7-2,TRBJ2-7,CASSSRPGTGEEQYF
TRBV5-1,TRBJ2-3,CASSLGLAGGPDTQYF
TRBV15,TRBJ1-3,CATSRGPGQGNTIYF
TRBV6-4,TRBJ2-1,CASSDRGQASYNEQFF
TRBV14,TRBJ1-4,CASSQDKGQSEKLFF
TRBV28,TRBJ2-1,CASSAWDRGRDEQFF
TRBV14,TRBJ2-1,CASSQASGGVFEQFF
TRBV24-1,TRBJ2-3,CATSDFGQGPTDTQYF
TRBV5-4,TRBJ2-5,CASSLVGQETQYF
TRBV4-3,TRBJ2-5,CASSPRALEGEETQYF